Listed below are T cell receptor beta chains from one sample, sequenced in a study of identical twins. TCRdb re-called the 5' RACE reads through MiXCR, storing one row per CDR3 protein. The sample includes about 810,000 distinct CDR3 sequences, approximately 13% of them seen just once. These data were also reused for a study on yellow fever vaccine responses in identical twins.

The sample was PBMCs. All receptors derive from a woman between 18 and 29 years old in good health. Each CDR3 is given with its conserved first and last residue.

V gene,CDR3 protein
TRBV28,CASSSQSPSTDTQYF
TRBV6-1,CASRNSGNTEAFF
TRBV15,CATRWDGTSGSGGQYF
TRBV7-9,CASSSTTGRNTEAFF
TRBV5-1,CASSFQDTKNIQYF
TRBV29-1,CSVVLPLRGTTQGQYF
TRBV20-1,CSASSGRAHNEQFF
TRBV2,CASMGPGSDTQYF
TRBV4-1,CASSQAPGQGKGGDQPQHF
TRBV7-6,CASSFSGGATGGEQFF
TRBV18,CASSPLFRGDTEAFF
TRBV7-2,CASSLGSGVVYGYTF
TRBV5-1,CASSFRQSQETQYF
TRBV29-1,CSVVGGRAETDTQYF